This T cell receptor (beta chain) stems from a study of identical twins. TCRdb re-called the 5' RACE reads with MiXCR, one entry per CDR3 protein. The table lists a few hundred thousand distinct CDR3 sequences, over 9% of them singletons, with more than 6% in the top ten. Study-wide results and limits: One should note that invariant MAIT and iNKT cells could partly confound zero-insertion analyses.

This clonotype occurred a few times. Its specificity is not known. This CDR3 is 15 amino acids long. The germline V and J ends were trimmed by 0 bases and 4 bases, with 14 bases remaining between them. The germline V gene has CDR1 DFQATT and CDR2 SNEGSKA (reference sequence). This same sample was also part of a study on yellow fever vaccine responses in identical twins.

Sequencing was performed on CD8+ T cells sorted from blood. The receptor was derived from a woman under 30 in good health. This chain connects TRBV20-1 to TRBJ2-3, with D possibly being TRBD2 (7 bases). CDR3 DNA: TGCAGTGCTAGAGAGGGCGGGGGCGAGGCAGATACGCAGTATTTT. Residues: CSAREGGGEADTQYF.